One sample yielded the 11 T cell receptor beta chains listed below, sequenced in a study of T-cell reconstitution after alpha-beta-depleted transplantation in children. Researchers prepared the TCRbeta library using unique molecular identifiers, the study reports. Via MiXCR, TCRdb re-called the PCR reads, giving one row per CDR3 protein. The data show approximately 520,000 distinct CDR3 sequences, 32% seen once. The source was PBMCs from the stem cell graft donor, collected from the stem cell graft. Source of these receptors: a human donor who donated a stem cell graft to a child with aplastic anemia.

The chain joins TRBV7-9 to TRBJ2-5; D perhaps matches TRBD2 (6 bases). CDR1 and CDR2 from the germline V gene are SEHNR and FQNEAQ (reference sequence). Between the trimmed V and J ends, which lost 1 base and 2 bases, there was a span of 14 bases. The CDR3 contains 16 residues. CDR3 nucleotide sequence: TGTGCCAGCAGCTTAGAAGGGCGGCGGGAACAAGAGACCCAGTACTTC. Translating it yields CASSLEGRREQETQYF.

V usage is TRBV12-3 or TRBV12-4 and J usage is TRBJ1-2, with a tentative D call TRBD1 (5 bases). The CDR3 covers 15 residues. With 7 bases removed from V and 2 bases from J, the gap between germline ends came to 17 bases. The CDR3 region is CASNTDGRQNYGYTF. In nucleotides, the CDR3 is TGTGCCAGCAATACTGATGGGCGACAGAACTATGGCTACACCTTC.

J is TRBJ2-3 and V is TRBV29-1; a weak D match, TRBD1 (6 bases). This CDR3 is built from 15 residues. Per germline, CDR1 SQVTM and CDR2 ANQGSEA. V shed 6 bases and J shed 0 bases, with 16 bases lying between them. This CDR3 reads CSVVRRTESTDTQYF. The CDR3 DNA follows: TGCAGCGTCGTGCGGAGGACAGAGAGCACAGATACGCAGTATTTT.

The V call is TRBV5-1, the J call TRBJ1-1, with D possibly being TRBD1 (5 bases). CDR1 and CDR2 from the germline V gene are SGHRS and YFSETQ. Trimming cost V 1 base and J 11 bases, with 27 bases left between them. CDR3 length equals 17 residues. The CDR3 here is CASSLTPPGTQPERAFF. The CDR3 coding sequence is TGCGCCAGCAGCTTGACCCCCCCCGGGACCCAACCAGAGAGGGCTTTCTTT.

The CDR3 bases are TGTGCCAGCAGCTTAGATTTCTATGAGCAGTTCTTC. It encodes CASSLDFYEQFF. This chain joins TRBV7-2 and TRBJ2-1; D not certain. The V gene's germline CDR1 is SGHTA and CDR2 FQGNSA. The CDR3 contains 12 residues. Trimming removed 1 base at V and 8 bases at J, with 6 bases between.

This clonotype was seen ten or more times. This chain links TRBV27 with TRBJ2-7; D is perhaps TRBD1 or TRBD2 (5 bases each). The length of the CDR3 is 15 residues. Germline CDR1 is MNHEY and CDR2 is SMNVEV (reference sequence). V was cut by 5 bases and J by 4 bases, with 18 bases left in between. In DNA, the CDR3 is TGTGCCAGCAGTATCTCAGGGAGCCGGTGGTACGAGCAGTACTTC. Translated: CASSISGSRWYEQYF.

V is TRBV5-5 and J is TRBJ2-1; maybe TRBD1 (6 bases). The V gene's germline CDR1 is SGHKS and CDR2 YYEKEE (reference sequence). This CDR3 is 15 amino acids long. Trimming removed 0 bases at V and 4 bases at J, with 11 bases between. The CDR3 reads CASSLEGGQYNEQFF. Here the CDR3 DNA reads TGTGCCAGCAGCTTGGAGGGCGGACAGTACAATGAGCAGTTCTTC.

This clonotype came up a few times. The chain carries TRBV18 and TRBJ2-2; D not certain. V lost 3 bases and J lost 2, with 13 bases in between. Germline-derived CDR1 and CDR2 are KGHSH and LQKENI. The CDR3 length is 16 residues. The CDR3 sequence: CASSPLGAGNTGELFF. The CDR3 DNA reads TGTGCCAGCTCACCTCTTGGCGCAGGAAACACCGGGGAGCTGTTTTTT.

The V call is TRBV10-3, the J call TRBJ2-2; perhaps TRBD2 as D (6 bases). This CDR3 region has 13 residues. Germline V gene sequence: CDR1 ENHRY, CDR2 SYGVKD. Deletions cut 6 bases from V and 5 bases from J, with 10 bases between. The CDR3 is CAIRGLRTGELFF. The DNA for the CDR3 is TGTGCCATCAGGGGACTTCGGACCGGGGAGCTGTTTTTT.

This chain links TRBV9 with TRBJ2-5, with D uncertain. Trimming removed 0 bases at V and 5 bases at J, with 14 bases between. This CDR3 is built from 15 residues. The V gene's germline CDR1 is SGDLS and CDR2 YYNGEE. CDR3 amino acids: CASSVEGSYGETQYF. CDR3 in DNA: TGTGCCAGCAGCGTAGAAGGGTCTTATGGGGAGACCCAGTACTTC.

This clonotype was seen more than once but under ten times. The chain links TRBV5-1 to TRBJ1-1; TRBD1 is a possible D gene (6 bases). CDR3 size: 17 residues. From germline, CDR1 is SGHRS and CDR2 YFSETQ. Trimming removed 1 base at V and 2 bases at J, with 18 bases between. The CDR3 protein is CASSLLGPGTQNTEAFF. The CDR3 DNA sequence: TGCGCCAGCAGCTTGTTGGGCCCAGGGACACAAAACACTGAAGCTTTCTTT.